Listed below are T cell receptor beta chains from one sample, sequenced in a study of shared clonotypes between healthy human individuals. Assay: immunoSEQ multiplex PCR; the TCRdb copy retains only in-frame clones and omits some. The table lists under 1,100,000 clones, approximately 72% of them singletons. The material sequenced was memory CD4+ T cells sorted from blood. Every receptor here comes from a man in his late teens or twenties in good health. CDR3s include the opening cysteine and the closing phenylalanine or tryptophan. A D gene is named only where the DNA matches it firmly. Only part of the rows carry a size: once, few, many, or a class if the clone is expanded.

>TRBJ1-5|TRBD1|TRBV9|.
TGTGCCAGCAGCAGAGAGGGACAGTTCAATCAGCCCCAGCATTTT
CASSREGQFNQPQHF
>TRBJ1-4|TRBD1|TRBV5-1|.
TGCGCCAGCGGCAGACAGGGGGCTAATGAAAAACTGTTTTTT
CASGRQGANEKLFF
>TRBJ1-5|.|TRBV28|.
TGTGCCAGCAGTGGACAGATTAGCAATCAGCCCCAGCATTTT
CASSGQISNQPQHF
>TRBJ1-2|TRBD1|TRBV19|few
TGTGCCAGTAGTATTTCGGGACAGGAGCACTATGGCTACACCTTC
CASSISGQEHYGYTF
>TRBJ1-1|.|TRBV19|.
TGTGCCAGTAGCCAGGAAAAGAACACTGAAGCTTTCTTT
CASSQEKNTEAFF
>TRBJ1-2|TRBD1|TRBV7-2|few
TGTGCCAGCAGCGCCCGACTCGGACAGGGTGTGGGCTACACCTTC
CASSARLGQGVGYTF
>TRBJ1-1|TRBD1|TRBV6-6|.
TGTGCCAGCAGTTACCTACAGGGGGCGTTCGCTGAAGCTTTCTTT
CASSYLQGAFAEAFF
>TRBJ1-6|.|TRBV5-1|.
TGCGCCAGCAGCTGGGACAAGGATTCACCCCTCCACTTT
CASSWDKDSPLHF
>TRBJ1-5|.|TRBV5-1|.
TGCGCCAGCAGCTTGGCGGGTCGCAGTAATCAGCCCCAGCATTTT
CASSLAGRSNQPQHF
>TRBJ1-2|TRBD1|TRBV29-1|.
TGCAGCGCCCGAGGACAGGGAGTGTTCGGCTATGGCTACACCTTC
CSARGQGVFGYGYTF
>TRBJ1-6|.|TRBV29-1|once
TGCAGCGTTGAGTTGGGGGGGTGTAATTCACCCCTCCACTTT
CSVELGGCNSPLHF
>TRBJ1-1|.|TRBV5-1|.
TGCGCCAGCAGCCCGAGCGGGGGTTTGTACACTGAAGCTTTCTTT
CASSPSGGLYTEAFF
>TRBJ1-3|.|TRBV21-1|once
TGTGCCAGCAGCAAAGATGGCAGGAGTTCTGGAAACACCATATATTTT
CASSKDGRSSGNTIYF
>TRBJ2-7|.|TRBV11-2|.
TGTGCCAGCAGCCCATTGGGGAGGTACGAGCAGTACTTC
CASSPLGRYEQYF
>TRBJ1-2|.|TRBV10-1|.
TGCGCCAGCATCATTTCAAGGGGGGGCGCGGGCGGCTACACCTTC
CASIISRGGAGGYTF
>TRBJ2-5|TRBD2|TRBV5-4|.
TGTGCCAGCAGCTTGGACGGCGGGAGCTCCGGGGAGACCCAGTACTTC
CASSLDGGSSGETQYF
>TRBJ1-6|TRBD1|TRBV30|few
TGTGCCTGGAGTGGACTGACAGGGTCTATTTCACCCCTCCACTTT
CAWSGLTGSISPLHF
>TRBJ2-7|.|TRBV18|.
TGTGCCAGCTCACCTCCGACAGCCGCCTACGAGCAGTACTTC
CASSPPTAAYEQYF
>TRBJ2-5|TRBD2|TRBV18|.
TGTGCCAGCTCACCGATTCGGGAGGAGCAGTACTTC
CASSPIREEQYF
>TRBJ1-1|.|TRBV7-9|.
TGTGCCAGCAGCTTAAAGTTCAACACTGAAGCTTTCTTT
CASSLKFNTEAFF
>TRBJ1-2|.|TRBV12-5|.
TGTGCTAGTGGTTTGACGCAGGTCTATGGCTACACCTTC
CASGLTQVYGYTF
>TRBJ1-1|.|TRBV19|.
TGTGCCAGTAGAAGCGGGACTTCAAGTGAAGCTTTCTTT
CASRSGTSSEAFF
>TRBJ1-3|TRBD1|TRBV7-9|once
TGTGCCAGCAGCCTCGGGACAGGGGGTCCTCTCTCTGGAAACACCATATATTTT
CASSLGTGGPLSGNTIYF
>TRBJ1-6|.|TRBV6-6|many
TGTGCCAGCAGTTACACAGGCCTTAATTCACCCCTCCACTTT
CASSYTGLNSPLHF
>TRBJ2-5|TRBD2|TRBV5-5|.
TGTGCCAGCAGCTTGAACGGGAGGTCGGGAGAGACCCAGTACTTC
CASSLNGRSGETQYF
>TRBJ1-4|TRBD1|TRBV13|few
TGTGCCAGCAGCTTAACGGGACAGGGGGGAAAACTGTTTTTT
CASSLTGQGGKLFF
>TRBJ2-3|.|TRBV21-1|.
TGTGCCAGCAGCTCAAGGACAGACTTTAACACAGATACGCAGTATTTT
CASSSRTDFNTDTQYF
>TRBJ1-3|.|TRBV6-5|.
TGTGCCAGCAGTTACGTTTACGGGGGCGGAAACACCATATATTTT
CASSYVYGGGNTIYF
>TRBJ2-3|.|TRBV10-2|.
TGCGCCAGCAGTGAGCAACTGGGTACGCAGTATTTT
CASSEQLGTQYF
>TRBJ2-7|.|TRBV18|.
TGTGCCAGCTCACGACCTGACTTGTACGAGCAGTACTTC
CASSRPDLYEQYF
>TRBJ1-4|.|TRBV5-1|.
TGCGCCAGCAGCTTGGAAGGGCCCGGTGCTAATGAAAAACTGTTTTTT
CASSLEGPGANEKLFF
>TRBJ2-4|.|TRBV11-2|.
TGTGCCAGCAGCCCTGACGGATACTTAGCCAAAAACATTCAGTACTTC
CASSPDGYLAKNIQYF
>TRBJ2-1|.|TRBV12-5|.
TGTGCTAGTGGTTTGGTAGGGGGGGTTGAGCAGTTCTTC
CASGLVGGVEQFF
>TRBJ2-3|TRBD2|TRBV2|.
TGTGCCAGCAGTGATGGGGCGGGAGGGAGCACAGATACGCAGTATTTT
CASSDGAGGSTDTQYF
>TRBJ2-7|.|TRBV7-2|many
TGTGCCAGCAGCTCCACCGCCGGACTTGTTTACGAGCAGTACTTC
CASSSTAGLVYEQYF
>TRBJ2-7|.|TRBV6-5|many
TGTGCCAGCAGTTACTCATGGACGGGCTACGAGCAGTACTTC
CASSYSWTGYEQYF
>TRBJ1-5|.|TRBV19|.
TGTGCCAGTAGTATAGACACAGTCAATCAGCCCCAGCATTTT
CASSIDTVNQPQHF
>TRBJ1-3|.|TRBV7-2|few
TGTGCCAGCAGCTTTCCGGGTGGAAACACCATATATTTT
CASSFPGGNTIYF
>TRBJ1-5|.|TRBV25-1|many
TGTGCCAGCAGCCACCGGCAGTTGGGCAATCAGCCCCAGCATTTT
CASSHRQLGNQPQHF
>TRBJ2-1|TRBD1|TRBV6-5|.
TGTGCCAGCAGTTACACCCGGGACAGGGGTGGGGAGCAGTTCTTC
CASSYTRDRGGEQFF
>TRBJ2-1|.|TRBV18|few
TGTGCCAGCTCACCGCTAGAAGGCAATGAGCAGTTCTTC
CASSPLEGNEQFF
>TRBJ2-3|TRBD2|TRBV4-1|.
TGCGCCAGCAGCCGGCCGGGACTAGGAGGAGATACGCAGTATTTT
CASSRPGLGGDTQYF
>TRBJ2-7|.|TRBV27|.
TGTGCCAGCAGTAGGGCAGGGGGGGTATCCTACGAGCAGTACTTC
CASSRAGGVSYEQYF
>TRBJ1-2|.|TRBV4-1|.
TGCGCCAGCAGCCAAAGGGACCCTAACTATGGCTACACCTTC
CASSQRDPNYGYTF
>TRBJ2-7|.|TRBV20-1|.
TGCAGTGCTAGAGATAGTATTAACCAGTACTTC
CSARDSINQYF
>TRBJ1-1|TRBD1|TRBV7-8|.
TGTGCCAGCAGCTTACGGGACAGCCGAAATGAAGCTTTCTTT
CASSLRDSRNEAFF
>TRBJ2-3|TRBD1|TRBV7-9|.
TGTGCCAGCAGCTTCGGCCCCACAGGGGGCCGGGATACGCAGTATTTT
CASSFGPTGGRDTQYF
>TRBJ2-1|.|TRBV5-1|.
TGCGCCAGCAGCTTGGGACAGGAACACAATGAGCAGTTCTTC
CASSLGQEHNEQFF
>TRBJ2-7|TRBD1|TRBV6-5|.
TGTGCCAGCAACAGGACAGGGGCCCTCTGGGAGCAGTACTTC
CASNRTGALWEQYF
>TRBJ2-5|TRBD1|TRBV4-3|.
TGCGCCAGCAGCCTCCGGACAGGGATGGAGACCCAGTACTTC
CASSLRTGMETQYF
>TRBJ2-2|TRBD2|TRBV5-4|.
TGTGCCAGCAGGAGGAGCGGGGGCACCGGGGAGCTGTTTTTT
CASRRSGGTGELFF
>TRBJ1-6|.|TRBV30|.
TGTGCCTGGAGTCGGGAAAATTCACCCCTCCACTTT
CAWSRENSPLHF
>TRBJ2-7|.|TRBV14|few
TGTGCCAGCAGCCAGGCGGTCCCGGGCGGCTACGAGCAGTACTTC
CASSQAVPGGYEQYF
>TRBJ2-5|TRBD2|TRBV14|few
TGTGCCAGCAGTCTTAGCGGGGGAAAAGAGACCCAGTACTTC
CASSLSGGKETQYF
>TRBJ1-4|.|TRBV5-1|.
TGCGCCAGCAGCTTGGCCACTACCGGCGAAAAACTGTTTTTT
CASSLATTGEKLFF
>TRBJ1-5|.|TRBV10-3|.
TGTGCCATCAGTGAGGGGGTCACGGGTCAGCCCCAGCATTTT
CAISEGVTGQPQHF